The sample holds one count of the clone carrying this T cell receptor (beta chain). CDR3 size: 16 residues. Trimming cost V 6 bases and J 6 bases; bases outside gene matches: 16. The V gene's germline CDR1 is KGHSH and CDR2 LQKENI. The sample belongs to a study of OX40 agonist ivuxolimab in advanced cancers. In the study overall: With a range of roughly 20 to 85, age averaged about 59 years, and 75% to 90% were male.

Profiling relied on immunoSEQ multiplex PCR, and the TCRdb table lists in-frame clones only, not all of them. This sample has 90,000 to 150,000 clones; over 75% occur once, and the top ten carry around 0.55%. The J gene is TRBJ2-7, the V gene TRBV18; the match to TRBD2 covers 8 bases. The receptor was derived from an adult with an advanced solid tumor such as melanoma, head and neck, liver or kidney cancer. This material consisted of CD4+ or CD8+ T cells sorted from blood, taken in a trial of the OX40 agonist ivuxolimab. Here the CDR3 reads CASSPSLTDAGGEQYF. CDR3 DNA sequence: TGTGCCAGCTCCCCCTCGCTGACCGACGCGGGGGGCGAGCAGTACTTC.